What follows are 2 T cell receptor beta chains derived from one specimen sequenced in a study of PD-1 blockade in classical Hodgkin lymphoma. Sequenced by immunoSEQ multiplex PCR; TCRdb stores in-frame clones only, minus some. The table lists 7,000 to 9,000 clones, around 84% of them singletons. Relapse after autologous stem cell transplantation occurred in every patient, and brentuximab vedotin exposure varied. Here the sequenced sample was peripheral blood mononuclear cells (PBMCs), taken at baseline. These receptors all come from a human donor with classical Hodgkin lymphoma.

The rearrangement links TRBV5-5 to TRBJ2-7; TRBD2 matches 7 bases. The CDR3 spans 15 residues. With 7 bases clipped from V and 2 bases from J, the junction kept 12 bases outside the gene matches. Per germline, CDR1 SGHKS and CDR2 YYEKEE (reference sequence). Here the CDR3 DNA reads TGTGCCAGCTCCCTACTAAGCGGGACCCCCTACGAGCAGTACTTC. This translates into CASSLLSGTPYEQYF. Complete variable domain (other parts from reference TRBV5-5 and TRBJ2-7): DAGVTQSPTHLIKTRGQQVTLRCSPISGHKSVSWYQQVLGQGPQFIFQYYEKEERGRGNFPDRFSARQFPNYSSELNVNALLLGDSALYLCASSLLSGTPYEQYFGPGTRLTVT.

This clone showed up just a few times. The chain is built from TRBV19 and TRBJ1-2; 11 bases fit TRBD1. V gave up 8 bases and J gave up 5 bases; unmatched junction bases: 7. Germline V gives CDR1 LNHDA, CDR2 SQIVND (reference sequence). The CDR3 spans 14 residues. Here the CDR3 reads CASHGQGARYGYTF. The CDR3 coding sequence is TGTGCCAGTCACGGACAGGGGGCTCGGTATGGCTACACCTTC.